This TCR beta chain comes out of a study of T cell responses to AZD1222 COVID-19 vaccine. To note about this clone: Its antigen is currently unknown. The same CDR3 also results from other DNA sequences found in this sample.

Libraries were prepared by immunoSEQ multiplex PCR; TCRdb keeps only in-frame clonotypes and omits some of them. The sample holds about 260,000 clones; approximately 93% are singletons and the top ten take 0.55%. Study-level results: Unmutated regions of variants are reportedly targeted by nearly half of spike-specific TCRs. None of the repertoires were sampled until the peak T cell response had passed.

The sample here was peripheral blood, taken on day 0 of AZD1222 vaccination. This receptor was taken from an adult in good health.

The CDR3 loop reads CASSPGTGRYEQYF. In nucleotides, the CDR3 is TGTGCCAGCAGCCCCGGGACAGGGAGATACGAGCAGTACTTC. The gene calls are TRBV6-5 and TRBJ2-7, with 9 positions matching TRBD1. This CDR3 has 14 residues. V dropped 6 bases and J dropped 4; count of bases not matched to a gene: 7. Germline V CDR1 and CDR2: MNHEY, SVGAGI.